These 23 T cell receptor beta chains were all obtained from the same sample, sequenced in a study of blood T cell repertoires in COVID-19 (dated by TCRdb to 2018 to 2021). Library construction relied on the immunoSEQ multiplex PCR assay. As stored in TCRdb, this immuneACCESS dataset retains in-frame rearrangements with V and J assigned. A fraction of the clones does not appear; measured against another copy, unresolved V genes explain less than half of the discrepancy, and the remainder lacks a known reason. For this sample there are nearly 90,000 clones; 80% to 90% appear just once. Over 8.5% of the sample is in the top ten clones. Sequencing was performed on peripheral blood. The receptors derive from a man older than 75 with acute or convalescent COVID-19.

The DNA for the CDR3 is TGTGCCAGCAGCCACGGACAGGGCGGGCAGCCCCAGCATTTT. Amino acid sequence: CASSHGQGGQPQHF. This chain connects TRBV7-9 to TRBJ1-5, with 8 bases fitting TRBD1. Germline V gives CDR1 SEHNR, CDR2 FQNEAQ (reference sequence). There are 14 residues in the CDR3. The trim removed 5 bases at V and 7 bases at J, leaving 7 bases unmatched. Variable domain in full (rest from reference TRBV7-9 and TRBJ1-5): DTGVSQNPRHKITKRGQNVTFRCDPISEHNRLYWYRQTLGQGPEFLTYFQNEAQLEKSRLLSDRFSAERPKGSFSTLEIQRTEQGDSAMYLCASSHGQGGQPQHFGDGTRLSIL.

Here the CDR3 reads CAGLSGNTGELFF. The CDR3 DNA reads as TGTGCCGGACTTAGCGGGAACACCGGGGAGCTGTTTTTT. The rearrangement joins TRBV12-3 or TRBV12-4 to TRBJ2-2; tentative D call: TRBD2 (6 bases). CDR3 length: 13 residues. V dropped 11 bases and J dropped 1 base, with 11 bases sitting between them.

The chain links TRBV20-1 to TRBJ2-1; D uncertain. Germline CDR1 is DFQATT and CDR2 is SNEGSKA (reference sequence). CDR3 length: 10 amino acids. The V end lost 6 bases, the J end lost 6 bases, and 6 bases lay between the germline ends. The CDR3 here is CSASFNEQFF. The CDR3, as DNA: TGCAGTGCGTCGTTCAATGAGCAGTTCTTC.

The rearrangement links TRBV19 to TRBJ2-1, with 8 bases lining up with TRBD2. Per the germline V gene, CDR1 is LNHDA and CDR2 is SQIVND (reference sequence). After removal of 7 bases from V and 1 base from J, the junction contained 3 bases not matched to a gene. CDR3 length equals 14 residues. The CDR3, as DNA: TGTGCCAGTAAACGGGAGGGGTCCTACAATGAGCAGTTCTTC. Protein product: CASKREGSYNEQFF.

J is TRBJ1-4 and V is TRBV5-4; 9 bases line up with TRBD1. The CDR3 runs 14 residues. Germline V gives CDR1 SGHNT, CDR2 YYREEE (reference sequence). The trim removed 4 bases at V and 7 bases at J, leaving 5 bases unmatched. The CDR3 sequence: CASSGDRAGEKLFF. CDR3 sequence (DNA): TGTGCCAGCAGCGGGGACAGGGCGGGTGAAAAACTGTTTTTT.

The CDR3 sequence: CASSSRGAYNEQFF. In nucleotides, the CDR3 is TGTGCCAGCAGCTCGCGGGGGGCCTACAATGAGCAGTTCTTC. V usage is TRBV5-6 and J usage is TRBJ2-1; 8 nucleotides match TRBD2. There are 14 residues in the CDR3. Germline CDR1 and CDR2: SGHDT and YYEEEE. Unmatched junction bases numbered 1, after V lost 3 bases and J lost 2 bases.

V gene TRBV2 combines with J gene TRBJ1-6, with TRBD1 matching over 12 bases. The J segment lost 10 bases and the V segment lost 9 bases, leaving 7 bases of the junction unmatched. The CDR3 extends over 14 amino acids. The germline gives CDR1 SNHLY, CDR2 FYNNEI. In DNA form, the CDR3 reads TGTGCCAGGGGACCCGGGACAGGGGGCTCACCCCTCCACTTT. Translated, it gives CARGPGTGGSPLHF. Using reference TRBV2 and TRBJ1-6 for the parts outside the CDR3, the full variable domain is EPEVTQTPSHQVTQMGQEVILRCVPISNHLYFYWYRQILGQKVEFLVSFYNNEISEKSEIFDDQFSVERPDGSNFTLKIRSTKLEDSAMYFCARGPGTGGSPLHFGNGTRLTVT.

The chain couples TRBV7-8 to TRBJ2-1; TRBD2 agrees at 14 bases. Trimming took 5 bases from V and 0 from J; bases not matched to a gene: 3. The germline CDR1 and CDR2 sequences are SGHVS and FQNEAQ. The CDR3 consists of 17 residues. This chain's CDR3 is CASSQGTSGSSYNEQFF. The CDR3 DNA reads as TGTGCCAGCAGCCAGGGGACTAGCGGGAGCTCCTACAATGAGCAGTTCTTC.

A few counts support this clone. The rearrangement uses TRBV9 and TRBJ2-1, with a tentative D call TRBD2 (6 bases). Germline assignment: CDR1 SGDLS and CDR2 YYNGEE. Trimming took 0 bases from V and 5 from J, leaving 12 bases between them. This CDR3 has 15 amino acids. The CDR3 spells CASSVATSHNNEQFF. The CDR3 DNA follows: TGTGCCAGCAGCGTAGCCACTAGCCATAACAATGAGCAGTTCTTC.

The chain joins TRBV2 to TRBJ1-2, with D maybe TRBD1 (6 bases). CDR3 length: 17 residues. Per germline, CDR1 SNHLY and CDR2 FYNNEI. V lost 5 bases and J 7 bases, leaving 26 bases between the germline ends. The CDR3 loop reads CASSSALAVGQGSGYTF. The CDR3 region has the DNA TGTGCCAGCAGTTCCGCGTTAGCAGTCGGCCAGGGGTCTGGCTACACCTTC. The entire variable domain, with the rest obtained from reference TRBV2 and TRBJ1-2, is as follows: EPEVTQTPSHQVTQMGQEVILRCVPISNHLYFYWYRQILGQKVEFLVSFYNNEISEKSEIFDDQFSVERPDGSNFTLKIRSTKLEDSAMYFCASSSALAVGQGSGYTFGSGTRLTVV.

The chain is built from TRBV5-1 and TRBJ1-2, with D possibly matching TRBD1 (5 bases). The CDR3 has 13 amino acids. Trimming left V 4 bases short and J 1 base short, with 8 bases between. The germline V gene has CDR1 SGHRS and CDR2 YFSETQ. The CDR3 is CASSVDSNYGYTF. The DNA of the CDR3 is TGCGCCAGCAGCGTCGACAGTAACTATGGCTACACCTTC.

About this clone: Within the sample, other DNA sequences also encode this same CDR3. V and J are TRBV7-3 and TRBJ1-2, with 9 bases fitting TRBD1. The CDR3 runs to 14 residues. Unmatched junction bases numbered 3, after V lost 5 bases and J lost 2 bases. The germline V gene encodes CDR1 SGHTA and CDR2 FQGTGA. The CDR3 region is CASSPGQGNYGYTF. For the CDR3, the DNA is TGTGCCAGCAGCCCGGGACAGGGAAACTATGGCTACACCTTC.

This sequence joins TRBV29-1 and TRBJ2-6, with D perhaps matching TRBD2 (6 bases). CDR1 and CDR2 from the germline V gene are SQVTM and ANQGSEA. This CDR3 is 15 amino acids long. Trimming removed 2 bases from V and 1 base from J, with 9 bases in between. The chain's CDR3 is CSVESAGSGANVLTF. The DNA of the CDR3 is TGCAGCGTTGAATCTGCGGGGTCTGGGGCCAACGTCCTGACTTTC. The variable domain in full, with the rest retrieved from reference TRBV29-1 and TRBJ2-6, is SAVISQKPSRDICQRGTSLTIQCQVDSQVTMMFWYRQQPGQSLTLIATANQGSEATYESGFVIDKFPISRPNLTFSTLTVSNMSPEDSSIYLCSVESAGSGANVLTFGAGSRLTVL.

The table lists this clone with a count of one. CDR3 protein: CASSQGYSLNEKLFF. The CDR3, as DNA: TGTGCCAGCAGCCAAGGGTATAGCCTAAATGAAAAACTGTTTTTT. The chain uses TRBV14 and TRBJ1-4, with D unresolved. CDR1 and CDR2 from the germline V gene are SGHDN and FVKESK. The CDR3 length is 15 residues. V gave up 1 base and J gave up 5 bases, with 11 bases separating them.

The rearrangement links TRBV28 to TRBJ1-5; D is unresolved. The V gene lost 8 bases and the J gene lost 6 bases, with 17 bases spanning the gap. The germline V gene encodes CDR1 MDHEN and CDR2 SYDVKM. CDR3 size: 14 residues. The CDR3 sequence: CASQKGGGAQPQHF. The CDR3 DNA reads TGTGCCAGCCAAAAGGGAGGTGGTGCTCAGCCCCAGCATTTT. Looking up the rest from reference TRBV28 and TRBJ1-5 gives the full variable domain: DVKVTQSSRYLVKRTGEKVFLECVQDMDHENMFWYRQDPGLGLRLIYFSYDVKMKEKGDIPEGYSVSREKKERFSLILESASTNQTSMYLCASQKGGGAQPQHFGDGTRLSIL.

The rearrangement joins TRBV6-2 or TRBV6-3 to TRBJ1-1; D is ambiguous. The V gene's germline CDR1 is MNHEY and CDR2 SVGEGT. Trimming cost V 5 bases and J 1 base, with 5 bases left between them. The CDR3 runs 12 residues. The CDR3 loop reads CASSPWNTEAFF. DNA for the CDR3: TGTGCCAGCAGTCCCTGGAACACTGAAGCTTTCTTT.

This chain joins TRBV20-1 and TRBJ1-5, with 10 nucleotides matching TRBD1. From germline, CDR1 is DFQATT and CDR2 SNEGSKA (reference sequence). CDR3 length: 17 amino acids. Trimming removed 3 bases from V and 9 bases from J; junction bases left unmatched: 17. The CDR3 DNA sequence: TGCAGTGCTAGTGGCCCCACCGGGACAGGGGCGGGCGGGCCCCAGCATTTT. Its translation: CSASGPTGTGAGGPQHF.

The genes are TRBV5-6 and TRBJ2-7; the match to TRBD1 covers 9 bases. Per germline, CDR1 SGHDT and CDR2 YYEEEE. With 0 bases clipped from V and 1 base from J, the junction kept 2 bases outside the gene matches. The CDR3 covers 15 residues. CDR3 sequence reads: CASSLGGTGSYEQYF. CDR3 DNA: TGTGCCAGCAGCTTGGGTGGGACAGGGTCCTACGAGCAGTACTTC. The variable domain in full, completed from reference TRBV5-6 and TRBJ2-7, reads DAGVTQSPTHLIKTRGQQVTLRCSPKSGHDTVSWYQQALGQGPQFIFQYYEEEERQRGNFPDRFSGHQFPNYSSELNVNALLLGDSALYLCASSLGGTGSYEQYFGPGTRLTVT.

The chain uses TRBV5-1 and TRBJ1-2, with D uncertain. Trimming took off 1 base at V and 5 bases at J, with 12 bases between the two ends. The CDR3 length is 14 residues. Germline values: CDR1 SGHRS, CDR2 YFSETQ. The CDR3 coding sequence is TGCGCCAGCAGCTTGAGCGGTGGGAATTATGGCTACACCTTC. Amino acids: CASSLSGGNYGYTF.

V and J are TRBV28 and TRBJ2-7, with 7 bases matching TRBD1. V shed 6 bases, J shed 0 bases, and the junction held 2 bases outside the gene matches. This CDR3 comprises 13 residues. Per the germline V gene, CDR1 is MDHEN and CDR2 is SYDVKM. The DNA of the CDR3 is TGTGCCAGCAGCCCAGGGGGCTCCTACGAGCAGTACTTC. Translated: CASSPGGSYEQYF.

This chain joins TRBV6-5 and TRBJ1-4; tentatively, D is TRBD1 (5 bases). The CDR3 sequence is 14 residues long. Trimming stripped 6 bases from V and 0 bases from J, with 8 bases between. Germline CDR1 reads MNHEY; CDR2 reads SVGAGI. For the CDR3, the DNA is TGTGCCAGCAGAAAGACAGCAACTAATGAAAAACTGTTTTTT. Translation gives CASRKTATNEKLFF.

J is TRBJ1-5 and V is TRBV6-1, with D unclear. Germline assignment: CDR1 MNHNS and CDR2 SASEGT. V lost 2 bases, J lost 5 bases, and 7 bases lay in between. The CDR3 contains 13 residues. The CDR3 sequence: CASSETRDQPQHF. In DNA form, the CDR3 reads TGTGCCAGCAGTGAAACCCGGGATCAGCCCCAGCATTTT.

This clone showed up just a few times. The V gene is TRBV7-9, the J gene TRBJ2-7; 8 bases are a match to TRBD1. The length of the CDR3 is 12 residues. V lost 5 bases, J lost 5 bases, and 2 bases stayed unmatched. Germline V gives CDR1 SEHNR, CDR2 FQNEAQ (reference sequence). CDR3 nucleotides: TGTGCCAGCAGCATGGACAGGGACGAGCAGTACTTC. It codes for CASSMDRDEQYF.